The 27 T cell receptor beta chains presented below share a single source sample, sequenced in a study of CD8+ T cells in alopecia areata. cDNA reverse transcribed from extracted RNA served as the sequencing template. Data came from immunoSEQ multiplex PCR; TCRdb stores just in-frame clones and leaves some out. The sample has 75,000 to 100,000 clones; about 40% are singletons. The source material was CD4+ T cells sorted from blood. These receptors were collected from a human donor with alopecia areata.

This chain joins TRBV11-2 and TRBJ2-7; 8 bases fit TRBD1. Germline assignment: CDR1 SGHAT and CDR2 FQNNGV. V lost 3 bases to trimming and J lost 5 bases; unmatched junction nucleotides: 9. The length of the CDR3 is 15 residues. The CDR3 nucleotides are TGTGCCAGCAGCTTTAACCCAGGGGGACAGGACGAGCAGTACTTC. Protein sequence: CASSFNPGGQDEQYF.

This sequence joins TRBV10-3 and TRBJ2-2; D is unclear. There are 12 residues in the CDR3. Germline V gene sequence: CDR1 ENHRY, CDR2 SYGVKD. The germline V and J ends were trimmed by 10 bases and 2 bases, with 8 bases remaining between them. The CDR3 region is CANAGNTGELFF. As DNA, the CDR3 is TGTGCCAACGCAGGAAACACCGGGGAGCTGTTTTTT.

About this clone itself: The sample contains more than one DNA sequence encoding this CDR3. V usage is TRBV29-1 and J usage is TRBJ2-7; D may correspond to TRBD1 or TRBD2 (5 bases each). The CDR3 contains 12 residues. V dropped 4 bases and J dropped 2 bases, with 9 bases sitting between them. CDR1 and CDR2 (germline): SQVTM, ANQGSEA. The CDR3 coding sequence is TGCAGCGTTGGGGACGGGGCCTACGAGCAGTACTTC. It translates to CSVGDGAYEQYF.

On this clone: The same CDR3 also results from other DNA sequences found in this sample. The genes are TRBV5-1 and TRBJ2-3; TRBD2 aligns across 9 bases. CDR1 and CDR2 from the germline V gene are SGHRS and YFSETQ. J was trimmed by 2 bases and V by 1 base; bases with no gene match: 2. This CDR3 has 15 amino acids. CDR3 DNA sequence: TGCGCCAGCAGCTTGCTAGCGGGGAACACAGATACGCAGTATTTT. Its translation is CASSLLAGNTDTQYF.

This chain links TRBV2 with TRBJ2-5; no firm D call. Looked up from germline, CDR1 is SNHLY and CDR2 is FYNNEI. This CDR3 contains 13 residues. V was clipped by 8 bases and J by 5 bases, with 15 bases between them. The CDR3, as DNA: TGTGCCAGCCATAGGACCCTCGGGGAGACCCAGTACTTC. Amino acid sequence: CASHRTLGETQYF.

There are a few counts of this clone. The rearrangement joins TRBV2 to TRBJ2-7; D is undetermined. V lost 7 bases and J lost 11, with 18 bases in between. This CDR3 contains 12 residues. Germline-derived CDR1 and CDR2 are SNHLY and FYNNEI. CDR3 loop: CASKLTNPREYF. The CDR3 nucleotides are TGTGCCAGCAAGCTGACCAATCCTAGGGAGTACTTC.

This clone was detected only a few times. V is TRBV5-4 and J is TRBJ2-1; D is possibly TRBD2 (6 bases). In germline, CDR1 is SGHNT, CDR2 YYREEE (reference sequence). The CDR3 extends over 12 amino acids. The germline V and J ends were trimmed by 2 bases and 9 bases, with 9 bases remaining between them. The CDR3 spells CASSFPGSEQFF. In nucleotides, the CDR3 is TGTGCCAGCAGCTTCCCCGGGAGTGAGCAGTTCTTC.

This clone was observed a few times. The V call is TRBV6-5, the J call TRBJ1-1; D unresolved. V was clipped by 6 bases and J by 10 bases, with 12 bases between them. There are 11 residues in the CDR3. Germline V lookup: CDR1 MNHEY, CDR2 SVGAGI. The DNA of the CDR3 is TGTGCCAGCAGGCAGGCCAGTCGAGCTTTCTTT. This encodes CASRQASRAFF.

The chain combines TRBV29-1 with TRBJ1-1; a weak D match, TRBD1 (5 bases). V lost 1 base and J lost 1, with 7 bases in between. CDR1 SQVTM and CDR2 ANQGSEA come from the germline V gene. This CDR3 comprises 13 residues. This chain's CDR3 is CSVEVQGNTEAFF. CDR3 bases: TGCAGCGTTGAAGTCCAGGGGAACACTGAAGCTTTCTTT.

The table lists this clone with a few counts. The chain has TRBV29-1 and TRBJ1-1; D is unclear. The V gene's germline CDR1 is SQVTM and CDR2 ANQGSEA. This CDR3 is built from 12 residues. Trimming removed 3 bases at V and 4 bases at J, with 9 bases between. The CDR3 spells CSVDRMGTEAFF. The CDR3, as DNA: TGCAGCGTTGACAGGATGGGCACTGAAGCTTTCTTT.

The chain is built from TRBV21-1 and TRBJ2-7. TRBV21-1 is an annotated pseudogene. CDR3 length: 13 residues. The CDR3 coding sequence is TGTGCCAGCAGCAAAGAGAAGGCGCACGAGCAGTACTTC. Its protein is CASSKEKAHEQYF.

The chain is built from TRBV30 and TRBJ1-1, with 7 nucleotides matching TRBD1. With 4 bases clipped from V and 6 bases from J, the junction kept 11 bases outside the gene matches. The CDR3 is 14 amino acids. Looked up from germline, CDR1 is GTSNPN and CDR2 is SVGIG (reference sequence). CDR3 region: CAWTPGTVGAEAFF. The CDR3, as DNA: TGTGCCTGGACTCCCGGGACAGTCGGCGCTGAAGCTTTCTTT.

The V gene is TRBV29-1, the J gene TRBJ1-3; no firm D call. The CDR3 has 14 amino acids. Germline V CDR1 and CDR2: SQVTM, ANQGSEA. V lost 4 bases and J 0 bases, leaving 10 bases between the germline ends. The CDR3 nucleotides are TGCAGCGTTGTTTGGCAGCACTCTGGAAACACCATATATTTT. Residues: CSVVWQHSGNTIYF.

The V and J genes are TRBV10-3 and TRBJ1-2, with 9 bases fitting TRBD1. J lost 8 bases, V lost 6 bases, and 10 bases had no gene match. CDR3 length equals 14 residues. The germline V gene encodes CDR1 ENHRY and CDR2 SYGVKD. The CDR3: CAISPGQGEEGYTF. CDR3 bases: TGTGCCATCAGCCCGGGACAGGGTGAGGAAGGCTACACCTTC.

The chain recombines TRBV29-1 with TRBJ2-7, with 7 bases fitting TRBD1. Per the germline V gene, CDR1 is SQVTM and CDR2 is ANQGSEA. The CDR3 length is 13 residues. V was pared by 6 bases and J by 5 bases, with 10 bases of the junction left unmatched. This CDR3 reads CSVGLSQGNEQYF. The CDR3 nucleotides read TGCAGCGTCGGACTTTCACAGGGGAACGAGCAGTACTTC.

The chain recombines TRBV4-1 with TRBJ2-2, with D perhaps given as TRBD1 or TRBD2 (6 bases each). V was shortened by 4 bases and J by 1 base, with 13 bases between the two germline ends. Germline CDR1 and CDR2: MGHRA and YSYEKL. This CDR3 comprises 16 residues. The DNA of the CDR3 is TGCGCCAGCAGCCCCGGGGGCGGCCGGAACACCGGGGAGCTGTTTTTT. Its protein product is CASSPGGGRNTGELFF.

The rearrangement joins TRBV30 to TRBJ1-1, with D possibly being TRBD1 (5 bases). The length of the CDR3 is 13 residues. Trimming cost V 8 bases and J 7 bases, with 20 bases left between them. The germline V gene has CDR1 GTSNPN and CDR2 SVGIG (reference sequence). This CDR3 reads CATDPQGPYEAFF. The DNA of the CDR3 is TGTGCCACAGACCCCCAGGGACCGTATGAAGCTTTCTTT.

CDR3 loop: CASSAAGGMYQETQYF. CDR3 nucleotide sequence: TGCGCCAGCAGCGCTGCGGGGGGTATGTACCAAGAGACCCAGTACTTC. V usage is TRBV5-1 and J usage is TRBJ2-5, with 8 bases matching TRBD2. V trimming: 4 bases; J trimming: 0 bases; junction bases outside the gene matches: 8. From germline, CDR1 is SGHRS and CDR2 YFSETQ. There are 16 residues in the CDR3.

The V gene is TRBV30, the J gene TRBJ2-1; TRBD1 is a possible D gene (5 bases). Per germline, CDR1 GTSNPN and CDR2 SVGIG (reference sequence). V was pared by 1 base and J by 7 bases, with 14 bases between. The CDR3 consists of 14 residues. The CDR3 here is CAWSEGLGYNEQFF. The CDR3 coding sequence is TGTGCCTGGAGTGAGGGGTTGGGGTATAATGAGCAGTTCTTC.

This rearrangement joins TRBV5-4 to TRBJ2-1, with 12 bases identical to TRBD2. The CDR3 sequence is 17 residues long. CDR1 SGHNT and CDR2 YYREEE come from the germline V gene (reference sequence). With 1 base clipped from V and 4 bases from J, the junction kept 6 bases outside the gene matches. CDR3 sequence: CASSLKLAGGTYNEQFF. The CDR3 DNA reads TGTGCCAGCAGCTTGAAACTAGCGGGAGGAACGTACAATGAGCAGTTCTTC.

The sample holds a few counts of this clone. The gene calls are TRBV29-1 and TRBJ2-3, with TRBD2 matching over 12 bases. The CDR3 sequence is 13 residues long. Germline lookup yields CDR1 SQVTM and CDR2 ANQGSEA. V shed 6 bases and J 5 bases; nucleotides not matched to a gene: 3. As DNA, the CDR3 is TGCAGCGTATCTAGCGGGGGGGTAGATACGCAGTATTTT. This codes for CSVSSGGVDTQYF.

The gene calls are TRBV29-1 and TRBJ1-1; D remains ambiguous. The germline gives CDR1 SQVTM, CDR2 ANQGSEA. The CDR3 has 13 residues. In DNA, the CDR3 is TGCAGGGTCGGCCGTGGTGGGAACACTGAAGCTTTCTTT. Protein product: CRVGRGGNTEAFF.

This clone has just a few counts. This rearrangement joins TRBV29-1 to TRBJ1-2; D is unclear. The CDR3 loop spans 12 amino acids. Germline V lookup: CDR1 SQVTM, CDR2 ANQGSEA. The V and J ends lost 4 bases and 4 bases respectively, with 10 bases between them. CDR3 sequence reads: CSVGRLSYGYTF. In DNA, the CDR3 is TGCAGCGTTGGACGGCTAAGCTATGGCTACACCTTC.

This chain joins TRBV29-1 and TRBJ1-3; no definite D call. The CDR3 totals 12 residues. Looked up from germline, CDR1 is SQVTM and CDR2 is ANQGSEA. With 7 bases removed from V and 2 bases from J, the gap between germline ends came to 9 bases. CDR3 amino acids: CSAALTGNTIYF. CDR3 in DNA: TGCAGCGCCGCCCTTACTGGAAACACCATATATTTT.

The genes are TRBV28 and TRBJ2-5, with 7 positions matching TRBD1. The germline V gene encodes CDR1 MDHEN and CDR2 SYDVKM. Trimming removed 7 bases from V and 5 bases from J; junction bases left unmatched: 4. This CDR3 contains 12 residues. Written as DNA, the CDR3 is TGTGCCAGCAACTCCAGGGGGGAGACCCAGTACTTC. Encoded protein: CASNSRGETQYF.

This chain's CDR3 is CASSEVTGRLNIQYF. CDR3 sequence (DNA): TGCGCCAGCAGCGAGGTAACGGGACGGCTAAACATTCAGTACTTC. The rearrangement joins TRBV5-1 to TRBJ2-4; tentatively, D is TRBD1 or TRBD2 (5 bases each). The CDR3 extends over 15 amino acids. The V gene lost 4 bases and the J gene lost 6 bases, with 17 bases spanning the gap. Germline lookup yields CDR1 SGHRS and CDR2 YFSETQ.

DNA of the CDR3: TGTGCCAGCAGTGGGCCACAGGGCCACGAGCAGTACTTC. This translates into CASSGPQGHEQYF. This sequence joins TRBV28 and TRBJ2-7, with TRBD1 as a possible D gene (6 bases). The V gene's germline CDR1 is MDHEN and CDR2 SYDVKM. This CDR3 is built from 13 residues. Deletions cut 5 bases from V and 5 bases from J, with 13 bases between.